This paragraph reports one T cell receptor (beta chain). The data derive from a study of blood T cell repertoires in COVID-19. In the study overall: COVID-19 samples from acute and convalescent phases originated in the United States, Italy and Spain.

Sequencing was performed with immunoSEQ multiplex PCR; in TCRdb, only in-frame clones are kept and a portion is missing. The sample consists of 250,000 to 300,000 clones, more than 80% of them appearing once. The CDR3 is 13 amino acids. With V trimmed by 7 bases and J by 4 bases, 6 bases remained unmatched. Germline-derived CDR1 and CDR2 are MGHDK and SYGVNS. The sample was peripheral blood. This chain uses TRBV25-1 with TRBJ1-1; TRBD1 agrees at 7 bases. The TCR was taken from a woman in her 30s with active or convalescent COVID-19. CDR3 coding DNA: TGTGCCAGCAAAGGGACAGATCGCACTGAAGCTTTCTTT. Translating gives CASKGTDRTEAFF.